This T cell receptor (beta chain) derives from a study of blood T cell repertoires in COVID-19. Whole-study context: Spain, Italy and the United States supplied samples that represented acute and convalescent COVID-19. PBMCs, B-cell-depleted T cells, or T cells provided the cDNA or gDNA that made up the material.

V trimming: 0 bases; J trimming: 7 bases; junction bases outside the gene matches: 16. The CDR3 consists of 19 residues. CDR1 is SGDLS and CDR2 is YYNGEE in the germline V gene. In the original workflow: Counts of nucleated cells, estimated from reference gene primer amplification, were obtained. The data were produced by immunoSEQ multiplex PCR, yet TCRdb's version contains in-frame clones alone and is incomplete. V and J calls and clone size are given by that table; D and trimming were obtained from the DNA. The table includes 65,000 to 90,000 clones, 70% to 85% detected once. The V call is TRBV9, the J call TRBJ1-2; the match to TRBD1 covers 12 bases. The clonotype originates from a man between 60 and 75 years old with active or convalescent COVID-19. Sequences were obtained from peripheral blood. The CDR3 DNA sequence: TGTGCCAGCAGCGTAGGTGGAGGGACAGGGGGCAGATTTGGGAGTGGCTACACCTTC. As protein: CASSVGGGTGGRFGSGYTF.